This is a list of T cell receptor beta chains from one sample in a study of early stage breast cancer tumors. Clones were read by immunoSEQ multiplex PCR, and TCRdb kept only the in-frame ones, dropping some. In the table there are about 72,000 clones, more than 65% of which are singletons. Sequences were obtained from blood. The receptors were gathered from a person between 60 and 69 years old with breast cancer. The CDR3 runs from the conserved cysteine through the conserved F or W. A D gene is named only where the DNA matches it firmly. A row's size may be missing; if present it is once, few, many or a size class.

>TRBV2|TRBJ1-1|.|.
TGTGCCAGCGGGGGGGATTTGAACACTGAAGCTTTCTTT
CASGGDLNTEAFF
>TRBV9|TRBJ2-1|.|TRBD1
TGTGCCAGCAGCGACCCTAGGGGGCGGGTCCTAAACTTCCGGGAGCAGTTCTTC
CASSDPRGRVLNFREQFF
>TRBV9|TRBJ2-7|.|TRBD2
TGTGCCAGCAGCGTAAACCCTAGCGGGGGGGCTAGCGAGCAGTACTTC
CASSVNPSGGASEQYF
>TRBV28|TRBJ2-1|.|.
TGTGCCAGCAGTCCTCCGGGCCCCGCGGGCTACAATGAGCAGTTCTTC
CASSPPGPAGYNEQFF
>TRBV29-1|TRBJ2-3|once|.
TGCAGCGTTGGCCGGGGGACAGACACAGATACGCAGTATTTT
CSVGRGTDTDTQYF
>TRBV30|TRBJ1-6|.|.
TGTGCCTGGAGCGGGATGGCAAATTCACCCCTCCACTTT
CAWSGMANSPLHF
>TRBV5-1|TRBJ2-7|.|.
TGCGCCAGCAGCTTGGGTGGGGGCCCCACCTACGAGCAGTACTTC
CASSLGGGPTYEQYF
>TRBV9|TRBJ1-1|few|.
TGTGCCAGCAGCGTCAGATCGGGGGGTGAAGCTTTCTTT
CASSVRSGGEAFF
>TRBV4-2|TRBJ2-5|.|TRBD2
TGTGCCAGCAGCCAAGGAACTAGCGGGGGCTTCCAAGAGACCCAGTACTTC
CASSQGTSGGFQETQYF
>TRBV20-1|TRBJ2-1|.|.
TGCAGTGCTCCGGACACCACTGAGCAGTTCTTC
CSAPDTTEQFF